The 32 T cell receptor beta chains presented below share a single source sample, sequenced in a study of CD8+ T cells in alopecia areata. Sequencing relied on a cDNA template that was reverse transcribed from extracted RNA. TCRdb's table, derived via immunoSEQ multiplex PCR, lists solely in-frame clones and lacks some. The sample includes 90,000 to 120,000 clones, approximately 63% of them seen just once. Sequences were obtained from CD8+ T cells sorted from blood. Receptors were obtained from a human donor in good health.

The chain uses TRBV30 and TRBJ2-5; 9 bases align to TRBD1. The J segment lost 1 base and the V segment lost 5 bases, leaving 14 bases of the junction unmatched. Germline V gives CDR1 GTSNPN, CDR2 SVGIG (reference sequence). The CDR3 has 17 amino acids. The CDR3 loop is CAWWTGARGAGQETQYF. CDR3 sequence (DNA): TGTGCCTGGTGGACAGGGGCTCGCGGAGCCGGCCAAGAGACCCAGTACTTC.

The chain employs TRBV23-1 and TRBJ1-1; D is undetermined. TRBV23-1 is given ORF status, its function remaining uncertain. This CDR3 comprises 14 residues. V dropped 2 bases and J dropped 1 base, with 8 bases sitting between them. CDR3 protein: CASSQPGRNTEAFF. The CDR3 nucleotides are TGCGCCAGCAGTCAACCCGGACGGAACACTGAAGCTTTCTTT.

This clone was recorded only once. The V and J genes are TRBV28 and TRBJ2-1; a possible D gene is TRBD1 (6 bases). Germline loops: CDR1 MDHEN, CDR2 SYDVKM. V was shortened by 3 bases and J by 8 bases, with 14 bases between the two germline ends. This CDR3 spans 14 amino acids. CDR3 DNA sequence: TGTGCCAGCAGTTTTCAGGGGCCCCCCGATGAGCAGTTCTTC. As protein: CASSFQGPPDEQFF. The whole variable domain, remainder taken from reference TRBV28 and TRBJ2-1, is DVKVTQSSRYLVKRTGEKVFLECVQDMDHENMFWYRQDPGLGLRLIYFSYDVKMKEKGDIPEGYSVSREKKERFSLILESASTNQTSMYLCASSFQGPPDEQFFGPGTRLTVL.

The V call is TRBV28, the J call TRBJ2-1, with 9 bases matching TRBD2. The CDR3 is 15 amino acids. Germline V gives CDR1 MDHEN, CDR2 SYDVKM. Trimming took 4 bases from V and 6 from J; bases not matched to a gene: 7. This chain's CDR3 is CASSWRGGQGNEQFF. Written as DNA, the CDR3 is TGTGCCAGCAGTTGGCGGGGGGGCCAGGGCAATGAGCAGTTCTTC. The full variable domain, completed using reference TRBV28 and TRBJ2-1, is DVKVTQSSRYLVKRTGEKVFLECVQDMDHENMFWYRQDPGLGLRLIYFSYDVKMKEKGDIPEGYSVSREKKERFSLILESASTNQTSMYLCASSWRGGQGNEQFFGPGTRLTVL.

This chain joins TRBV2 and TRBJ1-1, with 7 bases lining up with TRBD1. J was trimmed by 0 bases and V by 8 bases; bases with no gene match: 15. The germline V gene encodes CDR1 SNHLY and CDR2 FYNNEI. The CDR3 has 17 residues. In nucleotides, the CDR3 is TGTGCCAGCTCCCATCAGGGGGGGAATCGAATGAACACTGAAGCTTTCTTT. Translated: CASSHQGGNRMNTEAFF.

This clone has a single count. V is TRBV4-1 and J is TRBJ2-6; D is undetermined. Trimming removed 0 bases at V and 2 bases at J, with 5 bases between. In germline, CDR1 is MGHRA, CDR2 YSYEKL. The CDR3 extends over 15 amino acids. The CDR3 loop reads CASSQERTGANVLTF. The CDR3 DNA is TGCGCCAGCAGCCAAGAAAGGACTGGGGCCAACGTCCTGACTTTC.

The CDR3 nucleotides read TGCGCCAGCAGGGCAGGGGCGGCAGGGGGATATGAGCAGTTCTTC. It is translated as CASRAGAAGGYEQFF. The V and J genes are TRBV5-1 and TRBJ2-1; 7 bases fit TRBD1. In germline, CDR1 is SGHRS, CDR2 YFSETQ. J gave up 8 bases and V 5 bases, and 13 bases lay outside the gene matches. This CDR3 has 15 amino acids.

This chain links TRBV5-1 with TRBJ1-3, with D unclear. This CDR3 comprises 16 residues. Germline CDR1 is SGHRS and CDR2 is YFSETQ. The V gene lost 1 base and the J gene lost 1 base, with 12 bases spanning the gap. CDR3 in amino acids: CASSLWEITSGNTIYF. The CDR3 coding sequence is TGCGCCAGCAGCTTGTGGGAGATAACTTCTGGAAACACCATATATTTT. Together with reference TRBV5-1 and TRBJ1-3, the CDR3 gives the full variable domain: KAGVTQTPRYLIKTRGQQVTLSCSPISGHRSVSWYQQTPGQGLQFLFEYFSETQRNKGNFPGRFSGRQFSNSRSEMNVSTLELGDSALYLCASSLWEITSGNTIYFGEGSWLTVV.

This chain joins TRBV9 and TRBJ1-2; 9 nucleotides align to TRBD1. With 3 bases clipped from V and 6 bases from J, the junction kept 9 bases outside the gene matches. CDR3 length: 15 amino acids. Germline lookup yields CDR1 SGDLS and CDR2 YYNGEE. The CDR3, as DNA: TGTGCCAGCAGCGAGCCCGGGACAGGGAATAATGGCTACACCTTC. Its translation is CASSEPGTGNNGYTF.

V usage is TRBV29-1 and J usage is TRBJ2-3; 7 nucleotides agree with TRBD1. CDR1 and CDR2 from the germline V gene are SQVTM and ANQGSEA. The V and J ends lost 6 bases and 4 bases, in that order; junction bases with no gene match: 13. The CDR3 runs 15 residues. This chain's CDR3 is CSVEWDSQNADTQYF. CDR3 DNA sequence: TGCAGCGTCGAGTGGGACAGTCAAAACGCAGATACGCAGTATTTT.

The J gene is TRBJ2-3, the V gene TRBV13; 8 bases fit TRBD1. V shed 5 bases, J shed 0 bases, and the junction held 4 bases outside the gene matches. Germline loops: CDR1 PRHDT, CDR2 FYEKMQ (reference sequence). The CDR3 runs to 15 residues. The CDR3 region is CASSPDRDSTDTQYF. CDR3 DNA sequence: TGTGCCAGCAGCCCGGACAGGGACAGCACAGATACGCAGTATTTT.

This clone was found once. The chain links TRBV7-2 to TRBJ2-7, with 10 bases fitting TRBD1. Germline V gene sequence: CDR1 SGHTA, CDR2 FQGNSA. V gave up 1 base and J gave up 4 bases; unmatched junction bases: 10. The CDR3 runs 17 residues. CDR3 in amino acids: CASSLVHGDRGRYEQYF. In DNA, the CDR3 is TGTGCCAGCAGCTTAGTTCATGGGGACAGGGGAAGATACGAGCAGTACTTC.

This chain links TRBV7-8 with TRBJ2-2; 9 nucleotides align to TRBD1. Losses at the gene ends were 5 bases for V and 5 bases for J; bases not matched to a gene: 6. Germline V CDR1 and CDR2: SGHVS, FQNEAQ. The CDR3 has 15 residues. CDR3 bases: TGTGCCAGCAGCGTGGGACAGGGATGGACCGGGGAGCTGTTTTTT. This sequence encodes CASSVGQGWTGELFF.

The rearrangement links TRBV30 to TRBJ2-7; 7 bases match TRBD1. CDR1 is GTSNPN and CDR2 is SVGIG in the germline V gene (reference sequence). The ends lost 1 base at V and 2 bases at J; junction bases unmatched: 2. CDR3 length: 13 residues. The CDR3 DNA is TGTGCCTGGAGTGCGACAGGGCCCTACGAGCAGTACTTC. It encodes CAWSATGPYEQYF.

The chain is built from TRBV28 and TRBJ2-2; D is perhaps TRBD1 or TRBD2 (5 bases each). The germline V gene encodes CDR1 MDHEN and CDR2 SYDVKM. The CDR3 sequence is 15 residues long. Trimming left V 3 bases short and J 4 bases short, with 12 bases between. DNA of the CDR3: TGTGCCAGCAGTTTTATTGGGGGATCCACCGGGGAGCTGTTTTTT. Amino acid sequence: CASSFIGGSTGELFF.

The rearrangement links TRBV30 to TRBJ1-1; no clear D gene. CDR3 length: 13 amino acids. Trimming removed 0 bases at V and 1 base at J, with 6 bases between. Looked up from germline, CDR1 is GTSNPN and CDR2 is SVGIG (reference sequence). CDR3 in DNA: TGTGCCTGGAGTGTAATGGGGAACACTGAAGCTTTCTTT. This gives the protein CAWSVMGNTEAFF.

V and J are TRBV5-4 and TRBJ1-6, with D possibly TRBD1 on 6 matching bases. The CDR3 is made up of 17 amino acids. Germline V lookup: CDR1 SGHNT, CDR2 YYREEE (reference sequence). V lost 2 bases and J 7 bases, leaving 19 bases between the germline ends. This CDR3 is CASSLWGLQGTNSPLHF. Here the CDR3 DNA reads TGTGCCAGCAGCTTATGGGGTTTACAGGGTACAAATTCACCCCTCCACTTT.

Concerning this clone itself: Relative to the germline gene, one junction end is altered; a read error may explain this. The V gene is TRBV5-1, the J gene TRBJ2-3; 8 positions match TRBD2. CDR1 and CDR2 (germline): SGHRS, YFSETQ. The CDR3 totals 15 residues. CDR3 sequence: CASSPLRGVTYTQYF. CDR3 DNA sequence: TGCGCCAGCAGCCCTCTGCGGGGGGTCACATATACGCAGTATTTT.

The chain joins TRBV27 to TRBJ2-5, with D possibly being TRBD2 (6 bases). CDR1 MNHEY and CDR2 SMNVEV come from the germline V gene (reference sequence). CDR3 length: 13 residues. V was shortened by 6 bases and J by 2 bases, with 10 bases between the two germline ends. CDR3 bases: TGTGCCAGCAGCGGGACTTTTCAAGAGACCCAGTACTTC. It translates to CASSGTFQETQYF.

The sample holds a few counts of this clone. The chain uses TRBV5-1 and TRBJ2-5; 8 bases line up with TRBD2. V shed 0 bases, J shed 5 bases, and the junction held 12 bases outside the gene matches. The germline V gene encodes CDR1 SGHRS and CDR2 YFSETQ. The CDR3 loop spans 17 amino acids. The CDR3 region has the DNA TGCGCCAGCAGCTTGGTCTGGCTGTCAGCGGGGGATGAGACCCAGTACTTC. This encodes CASSLVWLSAGDETQYF. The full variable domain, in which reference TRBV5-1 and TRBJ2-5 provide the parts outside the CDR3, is KAGVTQTPRYLIKTRGQQVTLSCSPISGHRSVSWYQQTPGQGLQFLFEYFSETQRNKGNFPGRFSGRQFSNSRSEMNVSTLELGDSALYLCASSLVWLSAGDETQYFGPGTRLLVL.

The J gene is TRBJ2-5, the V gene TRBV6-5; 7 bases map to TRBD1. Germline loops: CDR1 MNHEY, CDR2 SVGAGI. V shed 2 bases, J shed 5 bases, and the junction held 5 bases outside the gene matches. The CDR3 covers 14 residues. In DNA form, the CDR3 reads TGTGCCAGCAGTTACCTGGGACAGCTGGAGACCCAGTACTTC. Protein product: CASSYLGQLETQYF.

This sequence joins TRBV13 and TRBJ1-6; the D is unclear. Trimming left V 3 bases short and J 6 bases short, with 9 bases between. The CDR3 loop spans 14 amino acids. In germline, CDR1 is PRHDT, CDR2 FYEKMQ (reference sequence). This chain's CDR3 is CASSFGQVNSPLHF. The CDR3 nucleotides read TGTGCCAGCAGCTTTGGCCAGGTTAATTCACCCCTCCACTTT.

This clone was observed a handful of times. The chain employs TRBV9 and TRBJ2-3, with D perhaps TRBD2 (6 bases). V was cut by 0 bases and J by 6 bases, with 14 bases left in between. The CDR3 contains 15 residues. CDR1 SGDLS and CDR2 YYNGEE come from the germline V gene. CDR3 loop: CASSVVSRGLDTQYF. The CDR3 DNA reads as TGTGCCAGCAGCGTAGTAAGTAGGGGACTGGATACGCAGTATTTT.

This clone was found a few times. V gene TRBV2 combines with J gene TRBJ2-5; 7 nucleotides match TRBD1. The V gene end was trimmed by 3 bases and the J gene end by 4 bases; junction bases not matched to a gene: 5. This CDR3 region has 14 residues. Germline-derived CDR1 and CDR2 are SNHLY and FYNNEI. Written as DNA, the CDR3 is TGTGCCAGCAGTGAGAGGGGGCATAGAGAGACCCAGTACTTC. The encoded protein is CASSERGHRETQYF.

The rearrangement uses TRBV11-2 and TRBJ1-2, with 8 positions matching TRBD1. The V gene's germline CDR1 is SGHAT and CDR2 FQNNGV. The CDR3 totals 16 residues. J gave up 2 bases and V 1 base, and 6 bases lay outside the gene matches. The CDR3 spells CASSLVAGGANYGYTF. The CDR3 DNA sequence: TGTGCCAGCAGCTTAGTGGCAGGGGGCGCGAACTATGGCTACACCTTC.

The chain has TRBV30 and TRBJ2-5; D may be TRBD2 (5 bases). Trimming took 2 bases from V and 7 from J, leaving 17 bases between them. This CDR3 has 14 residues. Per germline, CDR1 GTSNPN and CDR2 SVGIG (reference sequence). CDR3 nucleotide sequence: TGTGCCTGGAGTAGAGAGGGCCCATCAGGGACCCAGTACTTC. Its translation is CAWSREGPSGTQYF.

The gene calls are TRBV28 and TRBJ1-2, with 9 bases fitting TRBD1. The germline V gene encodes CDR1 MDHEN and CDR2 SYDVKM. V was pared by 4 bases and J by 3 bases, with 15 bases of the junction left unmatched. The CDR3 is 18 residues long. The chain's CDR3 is CASSSDRGAPFGHYGYTF. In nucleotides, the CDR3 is TGTGCCAGCAGTTCGGACAGGGGCGCGCCGTTTGGTCACTATGGCTACACCTTC.

CDR3 coding DNA: TGTGCCAGCAGCTTATGGGCAAAATCTAGCACAGATACGCAGTATTTT. The encoded protein is CASSLWAKSSTDTQYF. The rearrangement uses TRBV11-2 and TRBJ2-3, with D unclear. V was trimmed by 2 bases and J by 0 bases, leaving 12 bases between them. The germline CDR1 and CDR2 sequences are SGHAT and FQNNGV. The CDR3 totals 16 residues.

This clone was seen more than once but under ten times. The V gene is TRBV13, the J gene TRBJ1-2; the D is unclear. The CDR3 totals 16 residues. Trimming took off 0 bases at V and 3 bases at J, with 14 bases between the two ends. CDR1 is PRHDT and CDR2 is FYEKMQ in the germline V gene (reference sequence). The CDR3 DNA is TGTGCCAGCAGCTTAGGCCGAGGGCGTCTGGACTATGGCTACACCTTC. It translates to CASSLGRGRLDYGYTF.

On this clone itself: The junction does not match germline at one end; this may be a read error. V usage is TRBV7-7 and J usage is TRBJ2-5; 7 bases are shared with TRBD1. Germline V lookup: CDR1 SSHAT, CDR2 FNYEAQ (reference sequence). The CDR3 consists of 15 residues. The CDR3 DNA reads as TGTGCTAGCAGCCCAATTACAGGGGAGAGAGAGACCCAGTACTTC. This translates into CASSPITGERETQYF.

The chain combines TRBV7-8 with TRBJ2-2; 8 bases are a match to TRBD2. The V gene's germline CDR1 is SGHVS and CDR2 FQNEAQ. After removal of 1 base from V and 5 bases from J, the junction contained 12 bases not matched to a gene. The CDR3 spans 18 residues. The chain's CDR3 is CASSLVLPGGGTTGELFF. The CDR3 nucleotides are TGTGCCAGCAGCTTAGTCTTACCCGGGGGGGGAACGACCGGGGAGCTGTTTTTT.

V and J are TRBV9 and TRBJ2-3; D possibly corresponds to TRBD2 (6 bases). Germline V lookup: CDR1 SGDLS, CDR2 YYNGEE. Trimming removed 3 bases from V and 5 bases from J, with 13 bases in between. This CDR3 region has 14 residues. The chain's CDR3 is CASSAAGLGDTQYF. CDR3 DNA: TGTGCCAGCAGCGCCGCGGGACTTGGAGATACGCAGTATTTT.